Listed here is a single TCR beta chain. The data are from a study of blood T cell repertoires in COVID-19. Looking at the study overall: Acute and convalescent COVID-19 samples came from the United States, Italy and Spain. PBMCs, B-cell-depleted T cells, or T cells provided the cDNA or gDNA that made up the material.

Under the authors' procedure: Amplification of reference gene primers was used by the study to estimate nucleated cell counts. TCRdb's copy holds only in-frame clones and misses some; the assay was immunoSEQ multiplex PCR. D and trimming were read from the DNA, whereas the V and J calls and clone size are those reported in that table. The sample gives around 140,000 clones, approximately 89% of which show up once; around 1.6% is in the top ten. With 4 bases clipped from V and 3 bases from J, the junction kept 6 bases outside the gene matches. Per the germline V gene, CDR1 is SGHNT and CDR2 is YYREEE (reference sequence). CDR3 length: 14 amino acids.

Source material: peripheral blood. The sequence was obtained from a human donor in a cohort sampled during active COVID-19. The chain is built from TRBV5-4 and TRBJ1-2, with TRBD1 identical over 7 bases. The CDR3 DNA follows: TGTGCCAGCAGCGACGCCCAGGGGGACTATGGCTACACCTTC. Its translation is CASSDAQGDYGYTF.